This T cell receptor (beta chain) originates from a study of blood T cell repertoires in COVID-19. Looking at the study overall: PBMCs, B-cell-depleted T cells, or T cells provided the cDNA or gDNA that made up the material.

The germline gives CDR1 SGHDT, CDR2 YYEEEE. The CDR3 sequence is 14 residues long. V dropped 1 base and J dropped 4 bases, with 11 bases sitting between them. Per the study methods: The assay estimated nucleated cells by amplifying reference gene primers. TCRdb's table, derived via immunoSEQ multiplex PCR, lists solely in-frame clones and lacks some. That table furnishes V, J and clone size, whereas the DNA furnished D and trimming. The sample carries some 130,000 clones, around 80% recorded once. The sequencing input was peripheral blood. This TCR was sampled from a woman at least 80 years old with acute or convalescent COVID-19. The chain couples TRBV5-6 to TRBJ1-1, with a tentative D call TRBD1 (6 bases). CDR3 DNA sequence: TGTGCCAGCAGCTTGAACGGGGGGGCCACTGAAGCTTTCTTT. Translating it yields CASSLNGGATEAFF.